This T cell receptor beta chain comes out of a study of CD8 T cells in Susac syndrome. cDNA came from about 0.5 to 1 ug RNA primed by random hexamers. Amplification of TCR beta CDR3 spanned 54 Vbeta and 13 Jbeta via immunoSEQ multiplex PCR. TCRdb itself ran the immunoSEQ multiplex PCR reads through MiXCR, one entry per CDR3 protein. Of 50,000 or so distinct CDR3 sequences listed, roughly 93% are singletons. CD8+ and CD4+ blood T cells underwent TCR beta sequencing. Healthy donors formed controls matched for age and sex. The CDR3 has 15 residues. Germline V lookup: CDR1 SGHTA, CDR2 FQGNSA. Trimming removed 5 bases from V and 4 bases from J, with 18 bases in between.

This sequence was found in a human donor in good health. The chain employs TRBV7-2 and TRBJ2-7, with D perhaps matching TRBD2 (5 bases). What was sequenced was CD8+ T cells from PBMCs. Written as DNA, the CDR3 is TGTGCCAGCAGCACGTCCCCCGGACTGATATACGAGCAGTACTTC. Encoded protein: CASSTSPGLIYEQYF.